A selection of T cell receptor beta chains follows, all from one sample in a study of T cells after posttransplantation cyclophosphamide. TCRdb keeps only in-frame clones here, not all; method: immunoSEQ multiplex PCR. The sample records roughly 21,000 clones, 80% to 90% being singletons. The sequences come from PBMCs, collected approximately twelve months after allogeneic stem cell transplant with calcineurin inhibitor and methotrexate. These receptors were taken from a female patient aged 30 to 45 who received an allogeneic stem cell transplant from an unrelated donor, was CMV-positive, and had acute and chronic GVHD. These T cells may partly come from the graft donor. CDR3s include the opening cysteine and the closing phenylalanine or tryptophan. A D gene is named only where the DNA matches it firmly. Expanded clones get a size class; other rows say once, few or many, or leave the size out.

abundance: .; d_gene: .; j_gene: TRBJ2-3; v_gene: TRBV13; len: 13; CDR3nt: TGTGCCAGCAGCTCCTGGCTAGGAGATACGCAGTATTTT; CDR3aa: CASSSWLGDTQYF
abundance: .; d_gene: TRBD2; j_gene: TRBJ2-1; v_gene: TRBV13; len: 16; CDR3nt: TGTGCCAGCAGCTTAAGACTAGCGGGAGGTTACAATGAGCAGTTCTTC; CDR3aa: CASSLRLAGGYNEQFF
abundance: .; d_gene: TRBD1; j_gene: TRBJ1-2; v_gene: TRBV27; len: 15; CDR3nt: TGTGCCAGCAGTGCCGGACAGGGACGTAACTATGGCTACACCTTC; CDR3aa: CASSAGQGRNYGYTF
abundance: once; d_gene: TRBD2; j_gene: TRBJ2-1; v_gene: TRBV9; len: 16; CDR3nt: TGTGCCAGCAGCTACGGGGGCGGGAGGGTAAACAATGAGCAGTTCTTC; CDR3aa: CASSYGGGRVNNEQFF
abundance: .; d_gene: TRBD1; j_gene: TRBJ2-1; v_gene: TRBV6-5; len: 15; CDR3nt: TGTGCCAGCAGGGACAGGGATTCGGTCTACAATGAGCAGTTCTTC; CDR3aa: CASRDRDSVYNEQFF
abundance: .; d_gene: .; j_gene: TRBJ2-3; v_gene: TRBV10-3; len: 15; CDR3nt: TGTGCCATCAGCACAGTACAGGGTGGCACAGATACGCAGTATTTT; CDR3aa: CAISTVQGGTDTQYF
abundance: .; d_gene: .; j_gene: TRBJ2-7; v_gene: TRBV11-2; len: 14; CDR3nt: TGTGCCAGCAGCTTAGGTGCGGGGCACTACGAGCAGTACTTC; CDR3aa: CASSLGAGHYEQYF
abundance: .; d_gene: TRBD2; j_gene: TRBJ2-7; v_gene: TRBV4-1; len: 16; CDR3nt: TGCGCCAGCAGCCAAGAGTTAGCGGGGAGCTCCTACGAGCAGTACTTC; CDR3aa: CASSQELAGSSYEQYF
abundance: .; d_gene: TRBD1; j_gene: TRBJ1-6; v_gene: TRBV11-2; len: 17; CDR3nt: TGTGCCAGCAGCTTGACCACCGGGACAGCTTATAATTCACCCCTCCACTTT; CDR3aa: CASSLTTGTAYNSPLHF
abundance: .; d_gene: TRBD1; j_gene: TRBJ1-1; v_gene: TRBV6-5; len: 15; CDR3nt: TGTGCCAGCAGTCAAAGGACAGGGATCCTCACTGAAGCTTTCTTT; CDR3aa: CASSQRTGILTEAFF
abundance: .; d_gene: TRBD1; j_gene: TRBJ2-1; v_gene: TRBV29-1; len: 14; CDR3nt: TGCTGCAGCGTCTTACAGGGGGCGCAAGGTGAGCAGTTCTTC; CDR3aa: CCSVLQGAQGEQFF
abundance: .; d_gene: .; j_gene: TRBJ1-2; v_gene: TRBV5-1; len: 14; CDR3nt: TGCGCCAGCAGCCGGGACATAAAGCACTATGGCTACACCTTC; CDR3aa: CASSRDIKHYGYTF
abundance: .; d_gene: TRBD2; j_gene: TRBJ2-3; v_gene: TRBV5-1; len: 15; CDR3nt: TGCGCCAGCAGCTTGGTGGCGGGAGTTGTCGATACGCAGTATTTT; CDR3aa: CASSLVAGVVDTQYF
abundance: .; d_gene: .; j_gene: TRBJ1-1; v_gene: TRBV19; len: 14; CDR3nt: TGTGCCAGTAGTATAGGCAGGGATAACACTGAAGCTTTCTTT; CDR3aa: CASSIGRDNTEAFF
abundance: once; d_gene: .; j_gene: TRBJ2-1; v_gene: TRBV4-1; len: 13; CDR3nt: TGCGCCAGCAGCCCATCAGTCTACAATGAGCAGTTCTTC; CDR3aa: CASSPSVYNEQFF
abundance: .; d_gene: TRBD1; j_gene: TRBJ1-2; v_gene: TRBV10-3; len: 11; CDR3nt: TGTGCCACCATACAGGGGTCTGGCTACACCTTC; CDR3aa: CATIQGSGYTF
abundance: few; d_gene: TRBD2; j_gene: TRBJ2-1; v_gene: TRBV6-1; len: 13; CDR3nt: TGTGCCAGCAAAGCGGGAGCCTTTGGTGAGCAGTTCTTC; CDR3aa: CASKAGAFGEQFF
abundance: .; d_gene: TRBD1; j_gene: TRBJ1-2; v_gene: TRBV18; len: 16; CDR3nt: TGTGCCAGCTCACCCCCCCAGGGACAGGACGACTATGGCTACACCTTC; CDR3aa: CASSPPQGQDDYGYTF
abundance: .; d_gene: .; j_gene: TRBJ1-2; v_gene: TRBV14; len: 16; CDR3nt: TGTGCCAGCAGCCCGCGCTCCGGGACACCCAACTATGGCTACACCTTC; CDR3aa: CASSPRSGTPNYGYTF
abundance: .; d_gene: .; j_gene: TRBJ2-5; v_gene: TRBV7-6; len: 17; CDR3nt: TGTGCCAGCAGCTTAGGGACCTGGGGCAGGGGAGAAGAGACCCAGTACTTC; CDR3aa: CASSLGTWGRGEETQYF
abundance: .; d_gene: .; j_gene: TRBJ1-1; v_gene: TRBV6-5; len: 14; CDR3nt: TGTGCCAGCAGTTACTCTGGGGGCGTCACTGAAGCTTTCTTT; CDR3aa: CASSYSGGVTEAFF
abundance: .; d_gene: TRBD2; j_gene: TRBJ2-7; v_gene: TRBV27; len: 17; CDR3nt: TGTGCCAGCAGTTTGAAAACCGCTAGCGGGAAATCCTACGAGCAGTACTTC; CDR3aa: CASSLKTASGKSYEQYF
abundance: .; d_gene: TRBD2; j_gene: TRBJ2-2; v_gene: TRBV27; len: 17; CDR3nt: TGTGCCAGCAGTTTGCGGTTGGCGGGAGGGCCGGTCGGGGAGCTGTTTTTT; CDR3aa: CASSLRLAGGPVGELFF
abundance: .; d_gene: .; j_gene: TRBJ2-7; v_gene: TRBV27; len: 15; CDR3nt: TGTGCCAGCAGTTTATATCTGACAGGAAACTACGAGCAGTACTTC; CDR3aa: CASSLYLTGNYEQYF
abundance: .; d_gene: TRBD1; j_gene: TRBJ2-3; v_gene: TRBV18; len: 16; CDR3nt: TGTGCCAGCTCACCCAATAACAGGGGGTACACAGATACGCAGTATTTT; CDR3aa: CASSPNNRGYTDTQYF
abundance: .; d_gene: .; j_gene: TRBJ1-5; v_gene: TRBV6-5; len: 15; CDR3nt: TGTGCCAGCAGTTACGACAGAATGGGCAATCAGCCCCAGCATTTT; CDR3aa: CASSYDRMGNQPQHF
abundance: .; d_gene: .; j_gene: TRBJ1-2; v_gene: TRBV19; len: 11; CDR3nt: TGTGCCAGTGGGGACATCTATGGCTACACCTTC; CDR3aa: CASGDIYGYTF
abundance: .; d_gene: .; j_gene: TRBJ2-7; v_gene: TRBV7-6; len: 15; CDR3nt: TGTGCCAGCAGCTTAGGGTTCGGACAGAACTACGAGCAGTACTTC; CDR3aa: CASSLGFGQNYEQYF
abundance: .; d_gene: TRBD1; j_gene: TRBJ1-5; v_gene: TRBV13; len: 17; CDR3nt: TGTGCCAGCAGCGGAACCGGGACAGGGGACAGTCGTCAGCCCCAGCATTTT; CDR3aa: CASSGTGTGDSRQPQHF
abundance: .; d_gene: .; j_gene: TRBJ1-1; v_gene: TRBV7-8; len: 14; CDR3nt: TGTGCCAGCAGCTTAGTGCAGATGAACACTGAAGCTTTCTTT; CDR3aa: CASSLVQMNTEAFF
abundance: .; d_gene: .; j_gene: TRBJ2-5; v_gene: TRBV10-3; len: 13; CDR3nt: TGTGCCATCAGTGAGTCCGAGAGGTTGTCTTCGTACTTC; CDR3aa: CAISESERLSSYF
abundance: .; d_gene: TRBD2; j_gene: TRBJ2-2; v_gene: TRBV29-1; len: 17; CDR3nt: TGCAGCCCGGTTCTTGGGACTAGCGGGAAGAACACCGGGGAGCTGTTTTTT; CDR3aa: CSPVLGTSGKNTGELFF
abundance: .; d_gene: TRBD1; j_gene: TRBJ1-2; v_gene: TRBV7-9; len: 14; CDR3nt: TGTGCCACCACAACCCGGGGACAGGGGGTCGGCTACACCTTC; CDR3aa: CATTTRGQGVGYTF
abundance: .; d_gene: .; j_gene: TRBJ2-7; v_gene: TRBV18; len: 13; CDR3nt: TGTGCCAGCTCAAGGGACACGTCCTACGAGCAGTACTTC; CDR3aa: CASSRDTSYEQYF
abundance: .; d_gene: .; j_gene: TRBJ1-2; v_gene: TRBV28; len: 12; CDR3nt: TGTGCCACCACCGACCGGGACTATGGCTACACCTTC; CDR3aa: CATTDRDYGYTF
abundance: .; d_gene: TRBD2; j_gene: TRBJ2-5; v_gene: TRBV5-4; len: 15; CDR3nt: TGTGCCAGCAGCCAGGCGGCTAGCGGGACCAAGACCCAGTACTTC; CDR3aa: CASSQAASGTKTQYF
abundance: .; d_gene: .; j_gene: TRBJ2-3; v_gene: TRBV7-9; len: 14; CDR3nt: TGTGCCAGCAGCATAGCCGGGAGCAGAGATACGCAGTATTTT; CDR3aa: CASSIAGSRDTQYF
abundance: .; d_gene: .; j_gene: TRBJ2-3; v_gene: TRBV6-6; len: 16; CDR3nt: TGTGCCAGCAGATTCGGAGGGGAGGCTAGCACAGATACGCAGTATTTT; CDR3aa: CASRFGGEASTDTQYF
abundance: .; d_gene: .; j_gene: TRBJ1-1; v_gene: TRBV7-2; len: 15; CDR3nt: TGTGCCAGCAGCCCCAGCGCAGGGTGGGGCACTGAAGCTTTCTTT; CDR3aa: CASSPSAGWGTEAFF
abundance: .; d_gene: TRBD2; j_gene: TRBJ2-1; v_gene: TRBV28; len: 11; CDR3nt: TGTGCCAGTCGGGAGCGGGAAGAGCAGTTCTTC; CDR3aa: CASREREEQFF
abundance: .; d_gene: TRBD2; j_gene: TRBJ2-7; v_gene: TRBV4-1; len: 17; CDR3nt: TGCGCCAGCAGCCCGTCCGGGGGGGCGGGGGGTCCCTACGAGCAGTACTTC; CDR3aa: CASSPSGGAGGPYEQYF
abundance: .; d_gene: .; j_gene: TRBJ2-1; v_gene: TRBV19; len: 14; CDR3nt: TGTGCCAGTAGCCCCCTAAAGACCTACAATGAGCAGTTCTTC; CDR3aa: CASSPLKTYNEQFF
abundance: once; d_gene: TRBD1; j_gene: TRBJ2-1; v_gene: TRBV7-9; len: 13; CDR3nt: TGTGCCAGCAGCTCGACAGGGTCCTATGAGCAGTTCTTC; CDR3aa: CASSSTGSYEQFF
abundance: .; d_gene: TRBD2; j_gene: TRBJ2-5; v_gene: TRBV30; len: 15; CDR3nt: TGTGCCTGGAACCTTGGACTAGCGGGAAGCGAGACCCAGTACTTC; CDR3aa: CAWNLGLAGSETQYF
abundance: .; d_gene: TRBD2; j_gene: TRBJ2-1; v_gene: TRBV9; len: 18; CDR3nt: TGTGCCAGCAGCGTAGAAATTGTTTCTAGCGGGATGGGGGGTGAGCAGTTCTTC; CDR3aa: CASSVEIVSSGMGGEQFF
abundance: .; d_gene: TRBD2; j_gene: TRBJ2-1; v_gene: TRBV4-1; len: 17; CDR3nt: TGCGCCAGCAGCCAAGATGGTGGCGGACTAGTCTACAATGAGCAGTTCTTC; CDR3aa: CASSQDGGGLVYNEQFF
abundance: few; d_gene: .; j_gene: TRBJ1-1; v_gene: TRBV19; len: 13; CDR3nt: TGTGCCAGTAGTCTCCACAGGAACACTGAAGCTTTCTTT; CDR3aa: CASSLHRNTEAFF
abundance: .; d_gene: .; j_gene: TRBJ1-1; v_gene: TRBV12-5; len: 14; CDR3nt: TGTGCTAGTGGTGACCGCGCAGGGGTCGCTGAAGCTTTCTTT; CDR3aa: CASGDRAGVAEAFF
abundance: .; d_gene: .; j_gene: TRBJ2-5; v_gene: TRBV6-5; len: 14; CDR3nt: TGTGCCAGCAGGGCAGGGTTCAAGATGGAGACCCAGTACTTC; CDR3aa: CASRAGFKMETQYF
abundance: .; d_gene: .; j_gene: TRBJ2-3; v_gene: TRBV10-1; len: 12; CDR3nt: TGCGCCAGCAGTCACGGTGAAGATACGCAGTATTTT; CDR3aa: CASSHGEDTQYF
abundance: .; d_gene: TRBD2; j_gene: TRBJ2-2; v_gene: TRBV5-1; len: 16; CDR3nt: TGCGCCAGCAGCTTGGGAGCGGGAGAGGGCACCGGGGAGCTGTTTTTT; CDR3aa: CASSLGAGEGTGELFF
abundance: .; d_gene: TRBD2; j_gene: TRBJ2-1; v_gene: TRBV14; len: 16; CDR3nt: TGTGCCAGCAGCCAGATAGCGGGGAGCTCCTACAATGAGCAGTTCTTC; CDR3aa: CASSQIAGSSYNEQFF
abundance: .; d_gene: .; j_gene: TRBJ1-6; v_gene: TRBV7-8; len: 14; CDR3nt: TGTGCCAGCAGCCCCCTTTTCTCGGGTTCACCCCTCCACTTT; CDR3aa: CASSPLFSGSPLHF
abundance: .; d_gene: .; j_gene: TRBJ1-1; v_gene: TRBV19; len: 14; CDR3nt: TGTGCCAGTAGTATGTCACAGATGAACACTGAAGCTTTCTTT; CDR3aa: CASSMSQMNTEAFF
abundance: .; d_gene: .; j_gene: TRBJ2-1; v_gene: TRBV21-1; len: 15; CDR3nt: TGTGCCAGCAGCAGTGGAACTAGTCGCTACAATGAGCAGTTCTTC; CDR3aa: CASSSGTSRYNEQFF
abundance: .; d_gene: TRBD2; j_gene: TRBJ2-1; v_gene: TRBV15; len: 17; CDR3nt: TGTGCCACCAGCAGAGCTGCGGGAGGGATTTTCTACAATGAGCAGTTCTTC; CDR3aa: CATSRAAGGIFYNEQFF